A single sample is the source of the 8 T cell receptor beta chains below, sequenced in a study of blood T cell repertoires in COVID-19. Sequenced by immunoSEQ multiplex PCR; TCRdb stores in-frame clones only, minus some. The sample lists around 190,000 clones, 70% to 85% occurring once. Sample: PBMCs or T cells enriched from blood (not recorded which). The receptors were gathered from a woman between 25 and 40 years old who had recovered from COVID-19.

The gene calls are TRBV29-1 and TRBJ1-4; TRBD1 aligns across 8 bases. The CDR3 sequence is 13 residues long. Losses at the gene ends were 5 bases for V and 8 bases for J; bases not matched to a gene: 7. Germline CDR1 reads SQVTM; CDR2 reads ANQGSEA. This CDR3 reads CSVYGQGQEKLFF. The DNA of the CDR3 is TGCAGCGTTTATGGACAGGGTCAGGAAAAACTGTTTTTT.

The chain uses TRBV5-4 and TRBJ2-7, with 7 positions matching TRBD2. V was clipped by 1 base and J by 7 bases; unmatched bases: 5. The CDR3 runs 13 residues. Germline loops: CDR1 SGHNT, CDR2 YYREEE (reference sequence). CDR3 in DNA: TGTGCCAGCAGCTTGCCCGGGGGGTGGGAGCAGTACGTC. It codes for CASSLPGGWEQYV.

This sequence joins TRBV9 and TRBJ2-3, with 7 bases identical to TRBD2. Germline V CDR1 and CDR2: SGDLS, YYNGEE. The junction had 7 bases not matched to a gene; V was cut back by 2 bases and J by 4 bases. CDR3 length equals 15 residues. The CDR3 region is CASSVLGTTPDTQYF. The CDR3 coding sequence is TGTGCCAGCAGCGTCCTTGGGACTACCCCAGATACGCAGTATTTT.

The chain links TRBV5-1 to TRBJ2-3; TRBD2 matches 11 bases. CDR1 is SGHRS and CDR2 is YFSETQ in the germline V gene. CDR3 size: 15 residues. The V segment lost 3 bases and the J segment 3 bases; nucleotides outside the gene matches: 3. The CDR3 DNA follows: TGCGCCAGCAGCTCGATAGCGGGAGGGACAGATACGCAGTATTTT. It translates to CASSSIAGGTDTQYF.

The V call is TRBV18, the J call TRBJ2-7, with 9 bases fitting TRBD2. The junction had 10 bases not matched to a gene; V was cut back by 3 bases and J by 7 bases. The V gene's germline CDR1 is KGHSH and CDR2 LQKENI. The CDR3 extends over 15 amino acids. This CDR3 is CASSPLTSGLSEQYF. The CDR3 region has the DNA TGTGCCAGCTCACCGTTGACTAGCGGTCTATCTGAGCAGTACTTC.

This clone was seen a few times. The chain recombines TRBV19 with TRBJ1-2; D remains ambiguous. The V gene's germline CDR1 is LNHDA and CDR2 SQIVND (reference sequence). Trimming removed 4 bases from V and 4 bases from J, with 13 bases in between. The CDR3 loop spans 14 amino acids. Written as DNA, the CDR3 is TGTGCCAGTAGTACGCATCGAGAGGGCTATGGCTACACCTTC. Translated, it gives CASSTHREGYGYTF.

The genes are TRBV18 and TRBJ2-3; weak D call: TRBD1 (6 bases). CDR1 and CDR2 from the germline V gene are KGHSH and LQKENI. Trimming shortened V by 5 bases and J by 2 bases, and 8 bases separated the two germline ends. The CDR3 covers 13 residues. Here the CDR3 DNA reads TGTGCCAGCTCAGGGACAATCACAGATACGCAGTATTTT. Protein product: CASSGTITDTQYF.

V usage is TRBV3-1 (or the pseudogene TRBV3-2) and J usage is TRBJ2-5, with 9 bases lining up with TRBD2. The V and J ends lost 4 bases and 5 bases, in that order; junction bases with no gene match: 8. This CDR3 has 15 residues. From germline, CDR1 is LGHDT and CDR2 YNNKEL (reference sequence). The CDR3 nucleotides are TGTGCCAGCAGCCCTAATAGCGGGGGCCGGGAGACCCAGTACTTC. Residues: CASSPNSGGRETQYF.